This TCR beta chain was identified in a study of blood T cells in healthy people across ages (dated by TCRdb to the mid-2010s). About the study as a whole: In model experiments, template switching captured about one uniquely barcoded TCR beta cDNA molecule for every two T cells. Age-related changes in TCR beta repertoire diversity were measured in the study by deep sequencing normalized with unique cDNA molecular identifiers. The donors were divided into four age groups: young (average around 16 years), middle-aged (about 39), aged (about 60) and long-lived (nearly 85). Donors of different ages were randomly distributed across sequencing lanes to avoid experimental bias. For two donors (one aged 18 to 30 and one aged 80 or older), the study analyzed two additional independent replicas of 1 million unique cDNA reads from the same blood draw.

The approximately 40 donors, aged roughly 6 to 95 years, were systemically healthy Caucasian individuals from Russia. Ten milliliters of peripheral blood were drawn from each donor into EDTA-treated Vacutainer tubes. PBMCs were isolated by Ficoll-Paque density-gradient centrifugation, with at least 6 million obtained per sample. Trizol reagent was used to extract total RNA from the PBMCs, yielding at least 5.5 micrograms per sample. Naive CD45RAhigh/CD27high T cell percentages were measured by flow cytometry on a PBMC aliquot from every donor. Here is what the overall study found, with its caveats: Estimates of total diversity from one million sequenced T cells were regarded as lower bounds and underestimates. Compared with the aged group, the long-lived group had more naive CD4+ T cells, fewer expanded clones and increased TCR diversity, a pattern suggesting age selection. Bulk unsorted PBMC profiling prevented conclusive comparison of naive and antigen-experienced compartments. Donor CMV infection status was unknown, potentially confounding age-related changes in expanded clonotypes. As age increased, observed TCR beta diversity per million T cells dropped in a roughly linear way, and a significant reduction was already evident by age roughly 40. A strong correlation was found between observed TCR beta diversity and the percentage of naive T cells measured by flow cytometry.

The junction shows trimming of 1 base on V and 5 bases on J, plus 9 bases between the germline ends. Reading the germline V gene gives CDR1 SGHRS and CDR2 YFSETQ. There are 13 amino acids in the CDR3, from cysteine to phenylalanine inclusive. CDR3 DNA is the only sequence kept; it has 39 bases, read in frame from the first base. About this clonotype: The target of this receptor is not known. No quality values exist for individual bases; no much larger clone is one base distant.

The library was obtained by 5' RACE. TCRdb names Illumina HiSeq 2500 as the instrument used. A second PCR of roughly 6 to 11 cycles was run with a J-beta primer mix and a sample-barcoded 5' primer. A unique molecular identifier was introduced onto each TCR beta cDNA molecule by a template-switch 5' adaptor carrying 12 random nucleotides. At least 2.5 million CDR3-containing paired-end reads were obtained from each sample. First-strand cDNA synthesis was performed from all RNA using the Mint cDNA synthesis kit, with priming by a TRBC-specific oligonucleotide. After uracil-DNA glycosylase treatment, a first 18-cycle PCR used universal primers M1SS and BC2_uni_R on all cDNA. The study's processing was this. Normalization of each sample was performed by random selection of 1 million high-quality reads, each carrying a distinct molecular identifier. Reads sharing molecular identifiers were discarded rather than binned into consensus sequences. MiTCR, set to a Q25 quality threshold and the strictest error-elimination algorithm, was used for CDR3 identification, clonotype clustering and error correction. A nonparametric unseen species model using Euler transformation provided a lower-bound estimate of total TCR beta diversity. The public reads were quality trimmed at Q25 with fastp and then assembled into clones with MiXCR by TCRdb, keeping productive beta chains. Under each unique CDR3 protein, matching rows form one entry showing the most common genes and DNA. Here the V and J calls rest on TCRdb's processing, not on the authors' analysis. This sample comprises under 2,000,000 distinct CDR3 sequences, roughly 49% of them detected only once. Together, the top ten hold around 2.1% of the sample.

The TCR sequence derives from a woman aged 40 to 49 in good health. The chain employs TRBV5-1 and TRBJ2-5, with no confident D gene call. The sequenced sample was blood. The nucleotide sequence is given as TGCGCCAGCAGCTTGATGGGTTCGGAGACCCAGTACTTC. The encoded protein is CASSLMGSETQYF.